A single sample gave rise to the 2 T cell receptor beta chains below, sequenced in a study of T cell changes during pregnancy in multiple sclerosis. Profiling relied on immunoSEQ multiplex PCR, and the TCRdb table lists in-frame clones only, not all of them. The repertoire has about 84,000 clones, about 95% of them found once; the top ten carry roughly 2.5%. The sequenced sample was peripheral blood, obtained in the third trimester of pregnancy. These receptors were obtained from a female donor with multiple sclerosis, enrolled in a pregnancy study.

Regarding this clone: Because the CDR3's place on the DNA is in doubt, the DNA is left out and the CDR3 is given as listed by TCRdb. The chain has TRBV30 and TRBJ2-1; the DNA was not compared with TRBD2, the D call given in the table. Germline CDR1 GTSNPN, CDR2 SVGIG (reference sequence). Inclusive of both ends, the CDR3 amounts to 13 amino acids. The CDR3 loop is CAWSAVGGGAEFF.

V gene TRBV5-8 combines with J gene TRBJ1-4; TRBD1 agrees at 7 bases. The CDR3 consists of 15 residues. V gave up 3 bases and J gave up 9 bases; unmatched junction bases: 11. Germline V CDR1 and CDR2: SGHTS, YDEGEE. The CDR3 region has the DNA TGTGCCAGCAGCTCCCCCGGGACAGATCTCCAAAAACTGTTTTTT. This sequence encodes CASSSPGTDLQKLFF. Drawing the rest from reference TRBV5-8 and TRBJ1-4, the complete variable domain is EAGVTQSPTHLIKTRGQQATLRCSPISGHTSVYWYQQALGLGLQFLLWYDEGEERNRGNFPPRFSGRQFPNYSSELNVNALELEDSALYLCASSSPGTDLQKLFFGSGTQLSVL.